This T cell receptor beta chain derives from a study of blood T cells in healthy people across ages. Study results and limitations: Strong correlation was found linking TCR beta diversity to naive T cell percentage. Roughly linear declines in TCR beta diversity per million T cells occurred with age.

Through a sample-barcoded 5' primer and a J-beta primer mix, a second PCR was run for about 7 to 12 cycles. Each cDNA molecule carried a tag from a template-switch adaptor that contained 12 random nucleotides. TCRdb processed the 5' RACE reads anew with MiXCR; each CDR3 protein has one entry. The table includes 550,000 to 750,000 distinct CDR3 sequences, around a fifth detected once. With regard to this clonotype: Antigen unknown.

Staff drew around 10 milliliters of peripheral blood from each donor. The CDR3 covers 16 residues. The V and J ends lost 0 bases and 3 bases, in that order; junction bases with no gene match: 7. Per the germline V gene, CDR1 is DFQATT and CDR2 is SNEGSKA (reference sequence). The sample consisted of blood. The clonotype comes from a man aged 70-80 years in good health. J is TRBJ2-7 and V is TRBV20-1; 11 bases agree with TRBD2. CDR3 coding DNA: TGCAGTGCTAGAGACCAACTAGCGGGAGACGACTACGAGCAGTACTTC. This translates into CSARDQLAGDDYEQYF.